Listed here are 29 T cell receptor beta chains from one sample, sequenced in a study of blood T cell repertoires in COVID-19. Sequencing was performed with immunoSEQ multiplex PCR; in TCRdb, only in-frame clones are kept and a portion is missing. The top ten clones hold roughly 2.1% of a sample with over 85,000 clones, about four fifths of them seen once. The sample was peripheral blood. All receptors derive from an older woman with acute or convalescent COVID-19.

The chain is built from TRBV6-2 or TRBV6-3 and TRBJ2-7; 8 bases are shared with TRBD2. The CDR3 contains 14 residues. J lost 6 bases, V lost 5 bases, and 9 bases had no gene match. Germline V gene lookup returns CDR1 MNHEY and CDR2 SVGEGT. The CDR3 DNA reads TGTGCCAGCAGTAGAGCGGGGGTCTTTTCCGAGCAGTACTTC. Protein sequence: CASSRAGVFSEQYF.

CDR3 DNA sequence: TGTGCCATCAGTGGCCTCGGGTCATTATTTAACTATGGCTACACCTTC. Protein product: CAISGLGSLFNYGYTF. V is TRBV10-3 and J is TRBJ1-2; no reliable D call. The V and J ends lost 4 bases and 1 base respectively, with 16 bases between them. The CDR3 has 16 amino acids. The V gene's germline CDR1 is ENHRY and CDR2 SYGVKD.

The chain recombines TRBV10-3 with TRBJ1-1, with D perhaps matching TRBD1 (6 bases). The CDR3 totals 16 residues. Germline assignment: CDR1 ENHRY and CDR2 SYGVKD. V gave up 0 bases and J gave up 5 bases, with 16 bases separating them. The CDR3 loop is CAISESRGRGGTEAFF. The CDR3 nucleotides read TGTGCCATCAGTGAGTCGAGGGGTAGGGGGGGAACTGAAGCTTTCTTT.

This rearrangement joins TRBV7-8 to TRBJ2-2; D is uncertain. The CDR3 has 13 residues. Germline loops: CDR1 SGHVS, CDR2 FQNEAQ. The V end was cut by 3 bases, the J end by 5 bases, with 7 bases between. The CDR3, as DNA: TGTGCCAGCAGCTTCACTCGGACCGGGGAGCTGTTTTTT. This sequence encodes CASSFTRTGELFF.

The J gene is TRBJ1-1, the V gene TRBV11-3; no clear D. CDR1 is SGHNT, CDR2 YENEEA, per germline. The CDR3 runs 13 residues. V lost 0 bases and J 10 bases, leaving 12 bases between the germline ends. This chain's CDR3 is CASSLEAARPAFF. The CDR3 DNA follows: TGTGCCAGCAGCTTAGAGGCGGCGCGTCCAGCTTTCTTT.

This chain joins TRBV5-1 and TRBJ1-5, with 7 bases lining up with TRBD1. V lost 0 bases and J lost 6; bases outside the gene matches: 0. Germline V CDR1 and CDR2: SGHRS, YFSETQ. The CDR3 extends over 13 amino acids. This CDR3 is CASSLGQGQPQHF. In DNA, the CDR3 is TGCGCCAGCAGCTTGGGACAGGGTCAGCCCCAGCATTTT.

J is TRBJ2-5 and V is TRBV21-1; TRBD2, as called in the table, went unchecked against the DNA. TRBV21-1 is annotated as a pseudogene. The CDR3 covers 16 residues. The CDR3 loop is CASRVRRQVNRETQYF. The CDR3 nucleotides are TGTGCCAGCAGAGTCCGGAGGCAGGTAAATAGAGAGACCCAGTACTTC.

The CDR3 reads CASSPWAGANYNEQFF. The CDR3 DNA sequence: TGTGCCAGCAGTCCATGGGCAGGGGCCAATTACAATGAGCAGTTCTTC. The J gene is TRBJ2-1, the V gene TRBV27, with a possible D match to TRBD1 (6 bases). Germline CDR1 reads MNHEY; CDR2 reads SMNVEV (reference sequence). This CDR3 region has 16 residues. The germline V and J ends were trimmed by 5 bases and 4 bases, with 18 bases remaining between them.

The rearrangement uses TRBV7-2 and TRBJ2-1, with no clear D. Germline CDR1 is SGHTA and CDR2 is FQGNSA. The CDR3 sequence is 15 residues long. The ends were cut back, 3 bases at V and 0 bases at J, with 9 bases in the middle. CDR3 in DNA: TGTGCCAGCAGCTTTCCTAGAGGCTCCTACAATGAGCAGTTCTTC. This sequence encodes CASSFPRGSYNEQFF.

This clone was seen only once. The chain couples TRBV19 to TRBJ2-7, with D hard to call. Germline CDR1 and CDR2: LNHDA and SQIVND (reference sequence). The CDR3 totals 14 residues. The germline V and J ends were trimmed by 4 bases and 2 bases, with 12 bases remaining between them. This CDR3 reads CASSRWQAPYEQYF. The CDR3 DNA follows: TGTGCCAGTAGTAGGTGGCAGGCGCCCTACGAGCAGTACTTC.

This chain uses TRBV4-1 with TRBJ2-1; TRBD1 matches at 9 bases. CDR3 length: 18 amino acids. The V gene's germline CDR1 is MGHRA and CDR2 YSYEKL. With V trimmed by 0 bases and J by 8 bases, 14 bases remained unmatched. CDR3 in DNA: TGCGCCAGCAGCCAAGATTCTATTTCCGGGACAGGGTTACATGAGCAGTTCTTC. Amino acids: CASSQDSISGTGLHEQFF.

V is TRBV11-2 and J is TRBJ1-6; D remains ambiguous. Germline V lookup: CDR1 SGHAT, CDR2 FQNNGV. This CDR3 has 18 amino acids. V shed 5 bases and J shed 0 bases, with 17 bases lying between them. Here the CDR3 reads CASSRTWLGSSYNSPLHF. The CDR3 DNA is TGTGCCAGCAGCCGTACTTGGCTTGGGAGCTCCTATAATTCACCCCTCCACTTT. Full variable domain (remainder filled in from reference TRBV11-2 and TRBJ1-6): EAGVAQSPRYKIIEKRQSVAFWCNPISGHATLYWYQQILGQGPKLLIQFQNNGVVDDSQLPKDRFSAERLKGVDSTLKIQPAKLEDSAVYLCASSRTWLGSSYNSPLHFGNGTRLTVT.

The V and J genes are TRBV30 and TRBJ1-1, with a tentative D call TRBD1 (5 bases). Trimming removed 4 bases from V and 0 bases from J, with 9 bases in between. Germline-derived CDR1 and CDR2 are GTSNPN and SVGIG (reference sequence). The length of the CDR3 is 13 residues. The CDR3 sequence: CAWTGNMNTEAFF. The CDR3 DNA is TGTGCCTGGACAGGGAACATGAACACTGAAGCTTTCTTT.

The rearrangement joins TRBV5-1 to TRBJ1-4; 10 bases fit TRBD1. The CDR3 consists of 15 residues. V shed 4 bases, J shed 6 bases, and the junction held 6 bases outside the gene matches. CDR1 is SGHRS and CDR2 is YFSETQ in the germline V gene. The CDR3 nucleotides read TGCGCCAGCAGCCCGGACGGGACAGGGGATGAAAAACTGTTTTTT. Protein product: CASSPDGTGDEKLFF.

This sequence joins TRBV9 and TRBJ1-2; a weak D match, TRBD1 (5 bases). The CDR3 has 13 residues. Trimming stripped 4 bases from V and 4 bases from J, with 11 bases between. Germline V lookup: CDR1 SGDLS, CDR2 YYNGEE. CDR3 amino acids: CASSSGFGYGYTF. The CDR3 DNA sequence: TGTGCCAGCAGCTCAGGGTTTGGCTATGGCTACACCTTC.

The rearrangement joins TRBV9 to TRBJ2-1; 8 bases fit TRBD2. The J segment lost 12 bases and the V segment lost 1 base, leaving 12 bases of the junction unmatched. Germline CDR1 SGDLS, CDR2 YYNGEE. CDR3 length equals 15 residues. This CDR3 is CASSVKTAGAHGQFF. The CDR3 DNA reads TGTGCCAGCAGCGTAAAGACAGCGGGGGCGCACGGGCAGTTCTTC.

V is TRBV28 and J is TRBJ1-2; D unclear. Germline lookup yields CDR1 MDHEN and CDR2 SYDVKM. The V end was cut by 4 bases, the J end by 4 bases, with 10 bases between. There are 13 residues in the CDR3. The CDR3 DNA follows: TGTGCCAGCAGTTCGCGACACATCTATGGCTACACCTTC. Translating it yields CASSSRHIYGYTF.

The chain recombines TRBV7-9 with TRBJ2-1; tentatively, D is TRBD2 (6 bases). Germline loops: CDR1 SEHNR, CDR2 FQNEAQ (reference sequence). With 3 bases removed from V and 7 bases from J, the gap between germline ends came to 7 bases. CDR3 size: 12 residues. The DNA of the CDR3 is TGTGCCAGCAGCTTGCTAGCGAATGAGCAGTTCTTC. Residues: CASSLLANEQFF.

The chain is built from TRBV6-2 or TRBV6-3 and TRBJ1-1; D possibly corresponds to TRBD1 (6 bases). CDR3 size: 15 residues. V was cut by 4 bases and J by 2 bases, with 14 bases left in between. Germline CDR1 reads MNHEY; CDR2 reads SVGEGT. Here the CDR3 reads CASSSRTAINTEAFF. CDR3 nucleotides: TGTGCCAGCAGTTCCCGGACAGCTATAAACACTGAAGCTTTCTTT.

The CDR3 nucleotides are TGTGCCAGTAGTACCCTCGGGAGGGACGAGCAGTACTTC. This gives the protein CASSTLGRDEQYF. The chain joins TRBV19 to TRBJ2-7; 8 bases are shared with TRBD2. CDR1 and CDR2 (germline): LNHDA, SQIVND (reference sequence). Trimming took 4 bases from V and 5 from J; bases not matched to a gene: 4. The CDR3 consists of 13 residues.

The DNA of the CDR3 is TGTGCCAGCAGAAAAACAGGGGGCTTAATGAACACTGAAGCTTTCTTT. Encoded protein: CASRKTGGLMNTEAFF. The J gene is TRBJ1-1, the V gene TRBV28, with 9 bases matching TRBD1. CDR3 size: 16 residues. Germline CDR1 is MDHEN and CDR2 is SYDVKM. J gave up 0 bases and V 6 bases, and 8 bases lay outside the gene matches.

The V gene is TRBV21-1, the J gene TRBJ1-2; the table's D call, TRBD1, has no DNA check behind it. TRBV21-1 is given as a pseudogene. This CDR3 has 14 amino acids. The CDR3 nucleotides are TGTGCCAGCCGTCTGGCAAACAGTAAAAATGGCTACACCTTC. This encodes CASRLANSKNGYTF.

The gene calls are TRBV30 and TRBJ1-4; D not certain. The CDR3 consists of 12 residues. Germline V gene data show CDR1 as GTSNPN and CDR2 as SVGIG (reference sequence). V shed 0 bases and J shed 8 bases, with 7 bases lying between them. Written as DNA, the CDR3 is TGTGCCTGGAGTGTATCCCGGGAAAAACTGTTTTTT. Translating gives CAWSVSREKLFF.

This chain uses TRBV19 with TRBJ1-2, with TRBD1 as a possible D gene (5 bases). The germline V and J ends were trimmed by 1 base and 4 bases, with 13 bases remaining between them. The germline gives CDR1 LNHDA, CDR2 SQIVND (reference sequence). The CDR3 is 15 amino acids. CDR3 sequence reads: CASSIGPGQGYGYTF. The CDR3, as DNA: TGTGCCAGTAGTATAGGCCCAGGGCAGGGCTATGGCTACACCTTC.

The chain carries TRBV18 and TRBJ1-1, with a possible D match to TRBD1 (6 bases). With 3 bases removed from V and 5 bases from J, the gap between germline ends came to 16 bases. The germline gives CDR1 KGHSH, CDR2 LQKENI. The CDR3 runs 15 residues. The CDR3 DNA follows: TGTGCCAGCTCACCCCCGGGACAATGGGGTACTGAAGCTTTCTTT. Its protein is CASSPPGQWGTEAFF.

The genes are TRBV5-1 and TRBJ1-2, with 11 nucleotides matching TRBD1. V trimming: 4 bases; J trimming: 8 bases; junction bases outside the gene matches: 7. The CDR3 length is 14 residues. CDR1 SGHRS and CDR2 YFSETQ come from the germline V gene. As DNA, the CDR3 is TGCGCCAGCAGCCTGGGGACAGGGGGATGGGGCTACACCTTC. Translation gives CASSLGTGGWGYTF.

The CDR3 is CASSRTAGNTEAFF. The CDR3 DNA sequence: TGTGCCAGCTCCCGGACAGCAGGGAACACTGAAGCTTTCTTT. The chain joins TRBV9 to TRBJ1-1; perhaps TRBD1 as D (6 bases). The CDR3 is 14 residues long. Germline values: CDR1 SGDLS, CDR2 YYNGEE. The V end lost 7 bases, the J end lost 1 base, and 14 bases lay between the germline ends. Full variable domain (missing parts from reference TRBV9 and TRBJ1-1): DSGVTQTPKHLITATGQRVTLRCSPRSGDLSVYWYQQSLDQGLQFLIQYYNGEERAKGNILERFSAQQFPDLHSELNLSSLELGDSALYFCASSRTAGNTEAFFGQGTRLTVV.

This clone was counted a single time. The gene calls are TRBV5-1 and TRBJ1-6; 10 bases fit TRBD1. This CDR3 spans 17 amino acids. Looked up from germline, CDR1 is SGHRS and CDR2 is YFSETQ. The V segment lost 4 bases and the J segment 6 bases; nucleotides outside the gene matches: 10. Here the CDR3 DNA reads TGCGCCAGCAGCAAGACTGCGGACAGGGGGGTTAATTCACCCCTCCACTTT. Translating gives CASSKTADRGVNSPLHF.

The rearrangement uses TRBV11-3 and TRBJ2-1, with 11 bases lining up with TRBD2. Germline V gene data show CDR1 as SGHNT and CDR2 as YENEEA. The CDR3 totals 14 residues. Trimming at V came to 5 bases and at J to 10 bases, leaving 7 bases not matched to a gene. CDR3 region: CASSHSGGAWEQFF. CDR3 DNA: TGTGCCAGCAGCCATAGCGGGGGGGCATGGGAGCAGTTCTTC.